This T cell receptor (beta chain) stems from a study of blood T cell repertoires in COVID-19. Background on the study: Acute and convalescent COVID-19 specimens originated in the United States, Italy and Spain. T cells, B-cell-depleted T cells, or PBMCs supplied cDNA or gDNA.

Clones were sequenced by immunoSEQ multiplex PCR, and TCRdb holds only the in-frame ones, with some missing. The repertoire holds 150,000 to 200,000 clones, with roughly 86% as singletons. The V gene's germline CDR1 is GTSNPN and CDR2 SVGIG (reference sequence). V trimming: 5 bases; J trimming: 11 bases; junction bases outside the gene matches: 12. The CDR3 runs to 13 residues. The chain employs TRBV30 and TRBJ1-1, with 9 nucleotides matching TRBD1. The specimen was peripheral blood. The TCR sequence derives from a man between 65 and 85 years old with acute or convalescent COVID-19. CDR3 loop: CAWDGQGYGTAFF. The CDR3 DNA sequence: TGTGCCTGGGACGGACAGGGGTATGGGACGGCTTTCTTT.